The next 14 T cell receptor beta chains were all read from a single sample in a study of blood T cell repertoires in COVID-19. Sequenced by immunoSEQ multiplex PCR; TCRdb stores in-frame clones only, minus some. The sample consists of 93,000 or so clones, over 65% of them appearing once. Sequences were obtained from peripheral blood. These receptors all come from a human donor in a cohort sampled during active COVID-19.

V and J are TRBV5-1 and TRBJ2-7, with TRBD2 identical over 10 bases. With V trimmed by 4 bases and J by 4 bases, 11 bases remained unmatched. Germline assignment: CDR1 SGHRS and CDR2 YFSETQ. The CDR3 contains 16 residues. The CDR3 sequence: CASSGVAGGFGYEQYF. CDR3 bases: TGCGCCAGCAGCGGGGTAGCGGGGGGTTTTGGTTACGAGCAGTACTTC.

This clone showed up just once. The V gene is TRBV6-6, the J gene TRBJ2-3, with a tentative D call TRBD1 (5 bases). This CDR3 has 13 amino acids. From germline, CDR1 is MNHNY and CDR2 SVGAGI (reference sequence). Trimming left V 6 bases short and J 3 bases short, with 10 bases between. CDR3 loop: CASRPDRTDTQYF. The DNA for the CDR3 is TGTGCCAGCAGACCCGACAGAACAGATACGCAGTATTTT.

The CDR3 DNA reads TGTGCCAGCAGCTTACTGACTAGCGGAACAGATACGCAGTATTTT. Amino acid sequence: CASSLLTSGTDTQYF. The V and J genes are TRBV7-2 and TRBJ2-3; TRBD2 matches at 9 bases. Germline V gene sequence: CDR1 SGHTA, CDR2 FQGNSA. V dropped 2 bases and J dropped 3; count of bases not matched to a gene: 3. The CDR3 has 15 amino acids.

The J gene is TRBJ1-2, the V gene TRBV5-1; the D gene is possibly TRBD1 (5 bases). Germline lookup yields CDR1 SGHRS and CDR2 YFSETQ. Trimming cost V 0 bases and J 4 bases, with 7 bases left between them. CDR3 size: 13 residues. CDR3 in DNA: TGCGCCAGCAGCTTGGACCAGGGCTATGGCTACACCTTC. Residues: CASSLDQGYGYTF.

The chain joins TRBV7-8 to TRBJ1-5; D is undetermined. This CDR3 spans 18 amino acids. The germline V gene has CDR1 SGHVS and CDR2 FQNEAQ. V was pared by 1 base and J by 4 bases, with 20 bases between. Written as DNA, the CDR3 is TGTGCCAGCAGCTTAGTATTGAGTAACGTACGAAGTAATCAGCCCCAGCATTTT. Translation gives CASSLVLSNVRSNQPQHF.

This clone was found once. The J gene is TRBJ2-5, the V gene TRBV11-3; possibly TRBD1 for D (5 bases). CDR1 and CDR2 (germline): SGHNT, YENEEA. The CDR3 runs to 15 residues. Trimming pared 5 bases from V and 5 bases from J, leaving 18 bases between. CDR3 loop: CASSPAAGLKETQYF. CDR3 sequence (DNA): TGTGCCAGCAGCCCAGCCGCAGGGTTGAAGGAGACCCAGTACTTC. The full variable domain, its missing parts supplied by reference TRBV11-3 and TRBJ2-5, is EAGVVQSPRYKIIEKKQPVAFWCNPISGHNTLYWYLQNLGQGPELLIRYENEEAVDDSQLPKDRFSAERLKGVDSTLKIQPAELGDSAVYLCASSPAAGLKETQYFGPGTRLLVL.

The rearrangement uses TRBV28 and TRBJ2-3; 7 bases are shared with TRBD2. The CDR3 covers 14 residues. Germline V gene lookup returns CDR1 MDHEN and CDR2 SYDVKM. The trim removed 8 bases at V and 0 bases at J, leaving 5 bases unmatched. The CDR3 region is CASQRDLSTDTQYF. Here the CDR3 DNA reads TGTGCCAGCCAGCGGGACCTTAGCACAGATACGCAGTATTTT. The full variable domain, in which reference TRBV28 and TRBJ2-3 provide the parts outside the CDR3, is DVKVTQSSRYLVKRTGEKVFLECVQDMDHENMFWYRQDPGLGLRLIYFSYDVKMKEKGDIPEGYSVSREKKERFSLILESASTNQTSMYLCASQRDLSTDTQYFGPGTRLTVL.

Notes on this clone: The junction departs from the called germline gene at one end, perhaps through a read error. The chain couples TRBV5-4 to TRBJ1-4, with TRBD1 matching over 8 bases. The CDR3 covers 14 residues. Germline CDR1 and CDR2: SGHNT and YYREEE (reference sequence). The CDR3 sequence: CASTLDRANEKLFF. The CDR3 DNA reads as TGTGCCAGCACCTTGGACAGGGCTAATGAAAAACTGTTTTTT.

A remark on this clone: The junction differs from germline at one of its ends, possibly a read error. V and J are TRBV11-1 and TRBJ2-3; the match to TRBD2 covers 13 bases. Germline CDR1 is SGHAT and CDR2 is FQDESV (reference sequence). The CDR3 length is 16 residues. CDR3 sequence (DNA): TGTGCCAGCAGCCCACGGACTAGCGGGAGCACAGATATGCAGTATTTT. Translated: CASSPRTSGSTDMQYF. The complete variable domain, with remaining parts taken from reference TRBV11-1 and TRBJ2-3, reads EAEVAQSPRYKITEKSQAVAFWCDPISGHATLYWYRQILGQGPELLVQFQDESVVDDSQLPKDRFSAERLKGVDSTLKIQPAELGDSAMYLCASSPRTSGSTDMQYFGPGTRLTVL.

The CDR3 sequence: CASSRGEANTEAFF. In nucleotides, the CDR3 is TGCGCCAGCAGCCGGGGGGAGGCGAACACTGAAGCTTTCTTT. J is TRBJ1-1 and V is TRBV4-1; D is perhaps TRBD1 (5 bases). CDR1 is MGHRA and CDR2 is YSYEKL in the germline V gene. V was pared by 4 bases and J by 1 base, with 10 bases between. The CDR3 covers 14 residues.

The chain has TRBV11-2 and TRBJ2-7; 7 nucleotides align to TRBD2. The CDR3 runs to 14 residues. Germline values: CDR1 SGHAT, CDR2 FQNNGV. Unmatched junction bases numbered 3, after V lost 1 base and J lost 3 bases. In nucleotides, the CDR3 is TGTGCCAGCAGCTTAGGGGACTATGACTACGAGCAGTACTTC. Amino acids: CASSLGDYDYEQYF. Based on the CDR3 plus reference TRBV11-2 and TRBJ2-7, the full variable domain is EAGVAQSPRYKIIEKRQSVAFWCNPISGHATLYWYQQILGQGPKLLIQFQNNGVVDDSQLPKDRFSAERLKGVDSTLKIQPAKLEDSAVYLCASSLGDYDYEQYFGPGTRLTVT.

The rearrangement joins TRBV4-3 to TRBJ1-5; D is uncertain. The CDR3 runs 14 residues. V was shortened by 0 bases and J by 4 bases, with 7 bases between the two germline ends. Looked up from germline, CDR1 is LGHNA and CDR2 is YSLEER. The DNA for the CDR3 is TGCGCCAGCAGCCAAGATAGACTAAATCAGCCCCAGCATTTT. Amino acids: CASSQDRLNQPQHF.

This chain connects TRBV7-9 to TRBJ2-3; TRBD1 matches at 8 bases. CDR3 size: 14 residues. The V gene end was trimmed by 10 bases and the J gene end by 1 base; junction bases not matched to a gene: 7. Germline V gene data show CDR1 as SEHNR and CDR2 as FQNEAQ (reference sequence). The CDR3 reads CAIRQGAGTDTQYF. Here the CDR3 DNA reads TGTGCCATCCGCCAGGGGGCGGGCACAGATACGCAGTATTTT. Looking up the rest from reference TRBV7-9 and TRBJ2-3 gives the full variable domain: DTGVSQNPRHKITKRGQNVTFRCDPISEHNRLYWYRQTLGQGPEFLTYFQNEAQLEKSRLLSDRFSAERPKGSFSTLEIQRTEQGDSAMYLCAIRQGAGTDTQYFGPGTRLTVL.

This clone was picked up many times. This chain joins TRBV7-6 and TRBJ1-6, with 9 bases lining up with TRBD1. Trimming removed 5 bases from V and 14 bases from J; junction bases left unmatched: 16. CDR1 and CDR2 (germline): SGHVS, FNYEAQ. This CDR3 is 16 amino acids long. The CDR3 DNA follows: TGTGCCAGCAGCCCACAACAGGGGGCGAGGGTAGTATCCCTCCACTTT. Amino acids: CASSPQQGARVVSLHF.